Each of the 30 T cell receptor beta chains below was sequenced from the same sample in a study of STAT5B mutations in CD4+ large granular lymphocyte leukemia. The repertoire was sequenced with immunoSEQ multiplex PCR; TCRdb's copy has only in-frame clones and lacks some. This sample carries around 29,000 clones, around four fifths of them seen once, and the ten largest clones take 6.2%. The sample consisted of CD4+ T cells from blood buffy coats. Source of these receptors: a human donor in good health.

This clone was seen only once. The chain carries TRBV6-6 and TRBJ2-1; D possibly corresponds to TRBD2 (6 bases). Germline CDR1 reads MNHNY; CDR2 reads SVGAGI (reference sequence). The CDR3 has 16 residues. Trimming left V 4 bases short and J 8 bases short, with 21 bases between. The CDR3 region has the DNA TGTGCCAGCAGTTCTTCCGGGGCGGGGAAGACCCATGAGCAGTTCTTC. As protein: CASSSSGAGKTHEQFF.

This chain links TRBV7-2 with TRBJ1-6, with a tentative D call TRBD1 (6 bases). The CDR3 totals 17 residues. Germline loops: CDR1 SGHTA, CDR2 FQGNSA. Trimming removed 1 base at V and 6 bases at J, with 16 bases between. The CDR3 bases are TGTGCCAGCAGCTTAGTTGTCGGGGGCCAGGGTAATTCACCCCTCCACTTT. Protein product: CASSLVVGGQGNSPLHF.

The genes are TRBV2 and TRBJ2-1; a possible D gene is TRBD2 (6 bases). V gave up 7 bases and J gave up 10 bases, with 23 bases separating them. Germline assignment: CDR1 SNHLY and CDR2 FYNNEI. The CDR3 totals 15 residues. Written as DNA, the CDR3 is TGTGCCAGCACCCGGGACTCTCGGGGTTTTGACGAGCAGTTCTTC. It yields the protein CASTRDSRGFDEQFF.

The J gene is TRBJ2-1, the V gene TRBV2, with TRBD1 matching 10 bases. The length of the CDR3 is 17 residues. The ends lost 6 bases at V and 3 bases at J; junction bases unmatched: 11. In germline, CDR1 is SNHLY, CDR2 FYNNEI. CDR3 coding DNA: TGTGCCAGCAGGGGGAGAGGCGGGACAGGGGTCTACAATGAGCAGTTCTTC. Protein product: CASRGRGGTGVYNEQFF.

The chain employs TRBV10-1 and TRBJ1-1; 7 positions match TRBD1. The CDR3 length is 14 residues. From germline, CDR1 is WNHNN and CDR2 SYGVQD (reference sequence). J was trimmed by 1 base and V by 6 bases; bases with no gene match: 5. The DNA for the CDR3 is TGCGCCAGCAGCCAGGGACAGACGAACACTGAAGCTTTCTTT. Amino acids: CASSQGQTNTEAFF.

The CDR3 DNA is TGTGCCAGCAGCCCTGCGGGGGCCTTCACAGATACGCAGTATTTT. Translation: CASSPAGAFTDTQYF. The J gene is TRBJ2-3, the V gene TRBV9, with D perhaps matching TRBD2 (7 bases). The CDR3 has 15 amino acids. Trimming left V 4 bases short and J 2 bases short, with 14 bases between. Germline loops: CDR1 SGDLS, CDR2 YYNGEE.

The V call is TRBV18, the J call TRBJ1-1; no clear D gene. Germline V lookup: CDR1 KGHSH, CDR2 LQKENI. Trimming stripped 3 bases from V and 1 base from J, with 6 bases between. The CDR3 is 13 residues long. CDR3 sequence reads: CASSPVQNTEAFF. CDR3 bases: TGTGCCAGCTCACCTGTCCAGAACACTGAAGCTTTCTTT. Drawing the rest from reference TRBV18 and TRBJ1-1, the complete variable domain is NAGVMQNPRHLVRRRGQEARLRCSPMKGHSHVYWYRQLPEEGLKFMVYLQKENIIDESGMPKERFSAEFPKEGPSILRIQQVVRGDSAAYFCASSPVQNTEAFFGQGTRLTVV.

The chain recombines TRBV2 with TRBJ2-7; D is uncertain. V dropped 1 base and J dropped 4 bases, with 5 bases sitting between them. The CDR3 loop spans 12 amino acids. Germline CDR1 and CDR2: SNHLY and FYNNEI. The CDR3 region has the DNA TGTGCCAGCAGTGAAGTTTTGTACGAGCAGTACGTC. This gives the protein CASSEVLYEQYV.

J is TRBJ2-7 and V is TRBV6-5; TRBD1 aligns across 9 bases. The CDR3 covers 15 residues. Trimming at V came to 0 bases and at J to 7 bases, leaving 7 bases not matched to a gene. In germline, CDR1 is MNHEY, CDR2 SVGAGI. The DNA of the CDR3 is TGTGCCAGCAGTTACTCGGGACAGGGTCCTCGGGAGCAGTACTTC. Translation: CASSYSGQGPREQYF.

This chain links TRBV19 with TRBJ2-2; D uncertain. This CDR3 comprises 13 residues. Deletions cut 9 bases from V and 5 bases from J, with 13 bases between. Germline CDR1 and CDR2: LNHDA and SQIVND (reference sequence). The CDR3 protein is CASQFGVTGELFF. The CDR3 DNA is TGTGCCAGCCAGTTCGGTGTAACCGGGGAGCTGTTTTTT.

This clone has just a few counts. This CDR3 reads CASSFGGWEGNQPQHF. The CDR3 DNA reads as TGTGCCAGCAGCTTCGGGGGCTGGGAGGGCAATCAGCCCCAGCATTTT. The genes are TRBV7-2 and TRBJ1-5; D might be TRBD1 (6 bases). The CDR3 sequence is 16 residues long. The ends were cut back, 3 bases at V and 2 bases at J, with 14 bases in the middle. CDR1 SGHTA and CDR2 FQGNSA come from the germline V gene.

The chain is built from TRBV7-2 and TRBJ2-3, with 9 nucleotides matching TRBD2. Germline trimming cut 5 bases from V and 6 bases from J; bases unmatched to any gene: 9. Germline values: CDR1 SGHTA, CDR2 FQGNSA. This CDR3 contains 15 residues. The CDR3 loop is CASSPPSGVGDTQYF. CDR3 nucleotides: TGTGCCAGCAGCCCCCCTAGCGGGGTTGGGGATACGCAGTATTTT.

This chain joins TRBV7-2 and TRBJ2-3; D uncertain. The V and J ends lost 3 bases and 0 bases respectively, with 10 bases between them. CDR1 and CDR2 from the germline V gene are SGHTA and FQGNSA. The CDR3 totals 15 residues. The DNA for the CDR3 is TGTGCCAGCAGCTTCCGGGCCGGGAGCACAGATACGCAGTATTTT. It specifies CASSFRAGSTDTQYF.

The chain joins TRBV28 to TRBJ2-2; no firm D call. CDR1 is MDHEN and CDR2 is SYDVKM in the germline V gene. Trimming left V 2 bases short and J 0 bases short, with 10 bases between. The CDR3 contains 16 residues. CDR3 loop: CASSLRVTANTGELFF. CDR3 in DNA: TGTGCCAGCAGTTTACGGGTTACTGCGAACACCGGGGAGCTGTTTTTT.

Only a few counts were recorded for this clone. The V and J genes are TRBV18 and TRBJ1-5; 8 nucleotides agree with TRBD1. CDR1 KGHSH and CDR2 LQKENI come from the germline V gene. CDR3 size: 15 residues. The ends lost 5 bases at V and 7 bases at J; junction bases unmatched: 10. In nucleotides, the CDR3 is TGTGCCAGCTCAACAACTGGACAGGGCGAGCAGCCCCAGCATTTT. Its translation is CASSTTGQGEQPQHF.

The chain employs TRBV29-1 and TRBJ1-1; no definite D call. Germline loops: CDR1 SQVTM, CDR2 ANQGSEA. V was clipped by 3 bases and J by 6 bases, with 11 bases between them. This CDR3 region has 12 residues. The CDR3 sequence is CSVEWGFAEAFF. CDR3 nucleotide sequence: TGCAGCGTTGAGTGGGGTTTCGCTGAAGCTTTCTTT.

This clone was seen a handful of times. The chain employs TRBV7-2 and TRBJ2-1, with 7 bases lining up with TRBD2. The CDR3 loop spans 14 amino acids. With 4 bases clipped from V and 6 bases from J, the junction kept 6 bases outside the gene matches. Looked up from germline, CDR1 is SGHTA and CDR2 is FQGNSA. The CDR3 nucleotides read TGTGCCAGCAGCTCGGGAGGACTACGCAATGAGCAGTTCTTC. The encoded protein is CASSSGGLRNEQFF.

The J gene is TRBJ1-2, the V gene TRBV29-1; 9 bases are shared with TRBD1. The CDR3 covers 13 residues. Germline CDR1 SQVTM, CDR2 ANQGSEA. Unmatched junction bases numbered 8, after V lost 4 bases and J lost 8 bases. The CDR3 nucleotides are TGCAGCGTTGTGGTACAGGGGGCGGGAGGCTACACCTTC. Protein sequence: CSVVVQGAGGYTF.

The chain recombines TRBV7-2 with TRBJ2-1; TRBD2 matches at 10 bases. The CDR3 totals 16 residues. Unmatched junction bases numbered 3, after V lost 2 bases and J lost 2 bases. Per germline, CDR1 SGHTA and CDR2 FQGNSA. CDR3 amino acids: CASSLPSGGAYNEQFF. CDR3 in DNA: TGTGCCAGCAGCTTACCCAGCGGGGGGGCCTACAATGAGCAGTTCTTC.

This rearrangement joins TRBV19 to TRBJ2-2; a possible D gene is TRBD2 (6 bases). The ends were cut back, 5 bases at V and 5 bases at J, with 15 bases in the middle. The CDR3 is made up of 15 amino acids. Germline lookup yields CDR1 LNHDA and CDR2 SQIVND (reference sequence). CDR3 nucleotide sequence: TGTGCCAGTAGTCCGCGCGGGGATATGACCGGGGAGCTGTTTTTT. Amino acid sequence: CASSPRGDMTGELFF.

This chain uses TRBV27 with TRBJ1-5, with a possible D match to TRBD1 (5 bases). From germline, CDR1 is MNHEY and CDR2 SMNVEV (reference sequence). The CDR3 spans 12 residues. V was pared by 5 bases and J by 4 bases, with 6 bases between. The DNA of the CDR3 is TGTGCCAGCAGTCAGGGTAATCAGCCCCAGCATTTT. Translated: CASSQGNQPQHF.

The chain uses TRBV10-3 and TRBJ2-1, with no clear D. V lost 5 bases and J lost 9, with 11 bases in between. The CDR3 contains 12 residues. CDR1 and CDR2 (germline): ENHRY, SYGVKD. In DNA, the CDR3 is TGTGCCATCAGTACCCCGGCCACTGAGCAGTTCTTC. Protein sequence: CAISTPATEQFF.

This clone appeared a single time. The chain recombines TRBV21-1 with TRBJ1-2; the D call in the table, TRBD1, was not verified against the DNA. TRBV21-1 is a pseudogene locus. This CDR3 contains 12 residues. The DNA for the CDR3 is TGTGCCAGCGTCAGGGGGGTCCGTGGCTACACCTTC. It translates to CASVRGVRGYTF.

The table lists this clone with a count of one. The chain's CDR3 is CSVAVRMNTEAFF. The CDR3 bases are TGCAGCGTGGCTGTGCGGATGAACACTGAAGCTTTCTTT. The J gene is TRBJ1-1, the V gene TRBV29-1; D unclear. This CDR3 spans 13 amino acids. The ends were cut back, 6 bases at V and 0 bases at J, with 11 bases in the middle. From germline, CDR1 is SQVTM and CDR2 ANQGSEA.

The chain is built from TRBV28 and TRBJ2-7; 9 nucleotides line up with TRBD2. In germline, CDR1 is MDHEN, CDR2 SYDVKM. With 3 bases clipped from V and 3 bases from J, the junction kept 9 bases outside the gene matches. This CDR3 is 16 amino acids long. DNA of the CDR3: TGTGCCAGCAGTTTCGGGGCTAGCGGGGAAATCTACGAGCAGTACGTC. Its protein is CASSFGASGEIYEQYV.

This clone showed up just once. This chain connects TRBV15 to TRBJ2-1, with TRBD2 matching over 7 bases. The CDR3 runs to 14 residues. The germline gives CDR1 LNHNV, CDR2 YYDKDF (reference sequence). With 6 bases clipped from V and 5 bases from J, the junction kept 7 bases outside the gene matches. Here the CDR3 reads CATRGGVWDNEQFF. CDR3 DNA: TGTGCCACCAGGGGGGGGGTCTGGGACAATGAGCAGTTCTTC.

The chain links TRBV9 to TRBJ1-3, with D uncertain. Deletions cut 4 bases from V and 8 bases from J, with 16 bases between. The CDR3 extends over 14 amino acids. Per germline, CDR1 SGDLS and CDR2 YYNGEE. The DNA for the CDR3 is TGTGCCAGCAGCTTCCGGACTTTCTCCGACACCATATATTTT. Translating it yields CASSFRTFSDTIYF.

This clone was seen only once. The rearrangement joins TRBV19 to TRBJ2-1; tentative D call: TRBD1 (6 bases). The CDR3 is made up of 14 amino acids. The ends were cut back, 6 bases at V and 4 bases at J, with 13 bases in the middle. In germline, CDR1 is LNHDA, CDR2 SQIVND (reference sequence). The CDR3: CASRQGAGYNEQFF. In DNA, the CDR3 is TGTGCCAGTAGACAGGGAGCAGGGTACAATGAGCAGTTCTTC. Drawing the rest from reference TRBV19 and TRBJ2-1, the complete variable domain is DGGITQSPKYLFRKEGQNVTLSCEQNLNHDAMYWYRQDPGQGLRLIYYSQIVNDFQKGDIAEGYSVSREKKESFPLTVTSAQKNPTAFYLCASRQGAGYNEQFFGPGTRLTVL.

V and J are TRBV28 and TRBJ2-3, with 9 positions matching TRBD2. CDR3 length: 15 amino acids. Looked up from germline, CDR1 is MDHEN and CDR2 is SYDVKM. V gave up 7 bases and J gave up 5 bases; unmatched junction bases: 10. Written as DNA, the CDR3 is TGTGCCAGCACCCAGGAGGCGGGGGGGCAAGATACGCAGTATTTT. It yields the protein CASTQEAGGQDTQYF.

The chain links TRBV7-2 to TRBJ2-1; D perhaps matches TRBD1 (5 bases). The CDR3 covers 16 residues. Germline loops: CDR1 SGHTA, CDR2 FQGNSA. V was shortened by 0 bases and J by 0 bases, with 9 bases between the two germline ends. CDR3 sequence (DNA): TGTGCCAGCAGCTTAGCGAAGGGGAACTCCTACAATGAGCAGTTCTTC. Amino acids: CASSLAKGNSYNEQFF.